The T cell receptor beta chain described here comes from a study of identical twins. Study-wide results and limits: Findings came from cross-sectional statistics, without long-term follow-up of donors. Abundant beta clonotypes from cord blood bore fewer insertions; memory repertoires lacked this pattern.

TCRdb re-derived calls from the 5' RACE reads in MiXCR, one entry per CDR3 protein. The table has 500,000 to 700,000 distinct CDR3 sequences, around 7.5% seen once. This clonotype was seen a handful of times. Its matching antigen is unknown. The same sample was also used in a study of yellow fever vaccine responses in identical twins. Turning to that study: Convergence reportedly seemed to mark part of the twins' vaccine T cell response, with personalization marking the rest.

This sequence originates from a young woman in good health. The material sequenced was PBMCs.

The CDR3 here is CASSPGAQQETQYF. CDR3 nucleotide sequence: TGTGCCAGCAGCCCCGGAGCACAGCAAGAGACCCAGTACTTC. This sequence joins TRBV7-9 and TRBJ2-5, with unresolved D. Germline V gene sequence: CDR1 SEHNR, CDR2 FQNEAQ (reference sequence). V was shortened by 5 bases and J by 2 bases, with 12 bases between the two germline ends. The length of the CDR3 is 14 residues.